Here is one T cell receptor beta chain with its context. The antigen is undetermined. CDR3 size: 11 residues. The germline V and J ends were trimmed by 7 bases and 6 bases, with 10 bases remaining between them. CDR1 ENHRY and CDR2 SYGVKD come from the germline V gene. The data were taken from a study of naive and memory T cell subsets. Study observations and caveats: This RNA-based method may be sensitive to activation-related transcript changes.

The library had UMIs added by 3' ligation of an oligonucleotide to TCR cDNA. Whole blood, about 2.5 ml, came from adult healthy volunteers. The SP2 primer and nested alpha and beta constant region primers amplified ligated cDNA in four rounds. TCRdb called the 5' RACE reads again in MiXCR, with one record for every CDR3 protein. This sample carries tens of thousands of distinct CDR3 sequences, more than 7% of them seen once, and the ten largest clones take 8% to 10%. The sequence was collected from a male donor in good health. V is TRBV10-3 and J is TRBJ2-7, with D maybe TRBD1 (5 bases). In DNA, the CDR3 is TGTGCCATCAAGCAGGGCGGCGAGCAGTACTTC. It yields the protein CAIKQGGEQYF.